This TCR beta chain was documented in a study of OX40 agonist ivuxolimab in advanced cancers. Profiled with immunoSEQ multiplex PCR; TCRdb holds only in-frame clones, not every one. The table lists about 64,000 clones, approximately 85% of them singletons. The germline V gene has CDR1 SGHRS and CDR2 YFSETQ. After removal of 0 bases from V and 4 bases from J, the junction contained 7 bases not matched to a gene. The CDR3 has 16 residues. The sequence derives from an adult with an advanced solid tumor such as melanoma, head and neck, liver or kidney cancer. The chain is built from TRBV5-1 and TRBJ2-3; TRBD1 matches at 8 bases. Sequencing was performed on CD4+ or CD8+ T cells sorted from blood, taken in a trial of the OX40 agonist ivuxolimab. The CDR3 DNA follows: TGCGCCAGCAGCTTGGAAGGCAGGGGGCGGTCAGATACGCAGTATTTT. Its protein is CASSLEGRGRSDTQYF. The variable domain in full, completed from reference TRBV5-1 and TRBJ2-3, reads KAGVTQTPRYLIKTRGQQVTLSCSPISGHRSVSWYQQTPGQGLQFLFEYFSETQRNKGNFPGRFSGRQFSNSRSEMNVSTLELGDSALYLCASSLEGRGRSDTQYFGPGTRLTVL.